The rows below give T cell receptor beta chains drawn from one sample of a study of cytomegalovirus exposure and HLA in healthy donors. Produced via immunoSEQ multiplex PCR; TCRdb's table is partial and in-frame only. In the table there are about 150,000 clones, 68% of which are singletons. Input material: PBMCs. These receptors originate from a man in his fifties or sixties in good health and CMV-seronegative. CDR3s include the opening cysteine and the closing phenylalanine or tryptophan. D genes are given only for firm matches. Some rows mark clone size as missing; the rest say once, few, many or name a class of expanded clone.

j_call	v_call	clone_size	d_call	cdr3_aa	cdr3_nt
TRBJ2-5	TRBV5-4	few	NA	CASSPGVGTAQETQYF	TGTGCCAGCAGCCCGGGGGTAGGGACAGCTCAAGAGACCCAGTACTTC
TRBJ2-3	TRBV5-1	NA	TRBD2	CASSLVTSGRAGDTQYF	TGCGCCAGCAGCTTGGTGACTAGCGGGAGGGCCGGAGATACGCAGTATTTT
TRBJ1-3	TRBV5-6	NA	NA	CASSPGGAISGNTIYF	TGTGCCAGCAGCCCTGGGGGGGCCATCTCTGGAAACACCATATATTTT
TRBJ1-2	TRBV7-9	NA	TRBD1	CASSLGDRALYGYTF	TGTGCCAGCAGCTTAGGGGACAGGGCCTTATATGGCTACACCTTC
TRBJ1-5	TRBV7-2	NA	NA	CASSLGGGNNQPQHF	TGTGCCAGCAGCCTCGGGGGAGGGAACAATCAGCCCCAGCATTTT
TRBJ2-7	TRBV7-9	NA	NA	CASSLSGVHEQYF	TGTGCCAGCAGCTTATCCGGGGTACACGAGCAGTACTTC
TRBJ2-5	TRBV28	once	TRBD1	CASSRDREAQETQYF	TGTGCCAGCAGCCGGGACAGGGAGGCCCAAGAGACCCAGTACTTC
TRBJ1-1	TRBV19	NA	NA	CASSERTANTEAFF	TGTGCCAGTAGTGAGCGGACTGCGAACACTGAAGCTTTCTTT
TRBJ1-2	TRBV5-4	NA	TRBD1	CASSQLTGNYGYTF	TGTGCCAGCAGCCAGCTGACAGGGAACTATGGCTACACCTTC
TRBJ1-5	TRBV27	NA	NA	CASSLRGNQPQHF	TGTGCCAGCAGTTTGAGGGGCAATCAGCCCCAGCATTTT
TRBJ2-5	TRBV28	NA	TRBD2	CASRPLAGAVETQYF	TGTGCCAGCAGGCCTCTAGCGGGAGCGGTTGAGACCCAGTACTTC
TRBJ2-7	TRBV7-8	once	NA	CASIPTTVTYEQYF	TGTGCCAGCATCCCTACGACAGTCACCTACGAGCAGTACTTC
TRBJ1-1	TRBV27	NA	TRBD1	CASRRDRNTEAFF	TGTGCCAGCAGGCGGGACAGGAACACTGAAGCTTTCTTT
TRBJ1-2	TRBV7-3	NA	NA	CASSLRTTNYGYTF	TGTGCCAGCAGCTTAAGGACAACTAACTATGGCTACACCTTC
TRBJ2-1	TRBV25-1	NA	TRBD2	CASSELAGKNEQFF	TGTGCCAGCAGTGAACTAGCGGGGAAGAATGAGCAGTTCTTC
TRBJ1-1	TRBV5-1	NA	NA	CASSLAGENINWGTEAFF	TGCGCCAGCAGCTTGGCAGGGGAGAATATCAACTGGGGGACTGAAGCTTTCTTT
TRBJ2-3	TRBV5-4	NA	TRBD2	CASSLAGLAGDDTQYF	TGTGCCAGCAGCTTGGCCGGACTAGCGGGAGACGATACGCAGTATTTT
TRBJ2-1	TRBV7-9	few	TRBD2	CASSLLTSGAGEQFF	TGTGCCAGCAGCTTACTTACTAGCGGGGCGGGTGAGCAGTTCTTC
TRBJ1-1	TRBV6-5	few	TRBD1	CASRRETGATEAFF	TGTGCCAGCAGGCGCGAGACAGGGGCTACTGAAGCTTTCTTT
TRBJ1-2	TRBV28	NA	NA	CASSFSRGRYDYGYTF	TGTGCCAGCAGTTTTTCCAGGGGTAGATACGACTATGGCTACACCTTC
TRBJ2-2	TRBV15	NA	NA	CATSRDLRTGELFF	TGTGCCACCAGCAGAGACCTACGAACCGGGGAGCTGTTTTTT
TRBJ2-5	TRBV5-4	few	NA	CASRRYDQETQYF	TGTGCCAGCAGGAGGTATGACCAAGAGACCCAGTACTTC
TRBJ2-7	TRBV5-4	NA	TRBD2	CASSLAGGRSYEQYF	TGTGCCAGCAGCTTGGCTGGCGGGAGGTCTTACGAGCAGTACTTC
TRBJ1-1	TRBV19	NA	NA	CASTVGQSNTEAFF	TGTGCCAGTACGGTAGGACAGTCGAACACTGAAGCTTTCTTT
TRBJ2-3	TRBV2	NA	TRBD2	CASRTGTSGRTDTQYF	TGTGCCAGCAGGACCGGGACTAGCGGGAGAACAGATACGCAGTATTTT
TRBJ1-5	TRBV11-3	NA	NA	CASSREGKEYNQPQHF	TGTGCCAGCAGCCGCGAAGGTAAGGAGTACAATCAGCCCCAGCATTTT
TRBJ1-2	TRBV6-5	NA	NA	CASSLNVEGTGYGYTF	TGTGCCAGCAGTTTAAATGTAGAGGGAACGGGCTATGGCTACACCTTC
TRBJ1-2	TRBV5-1	few	TRBD1	CASSLADRGYGYTF	TGCGCCAGCAGCTTGGCGGACAGGGGGTATGGCTACACCTTC
TRBJ1-2	TRBV30	NA	TRBD1	CACWDRNYGYTF	TGTGCCTGCTGGGACAGAAACTATGGCTACACCTTC
TRBJ2-3	TRBV7-9	NA	TRBD1	CASSLAGQGSDTQYF	TGTGCCAGCAGCTTAGCGGGACAGGGGTCGGATACGCAGTATTTT
TRBJ2-2	TRBV6-1	NA	TRBD1	CASSERTGRTGELFF	TGTGCCAGCAGTGAACGGACAGGGAGAACCGGGGAGCTGTTTTTT
TRBJ2-7	TRBV7-9	NA	NA	CASSSPSRAPYEQYF	TGTGCCAGCAGCTCACCGAGCAGGGCACCCTACGAGCAGTACTTC
TRBJ2-3	TRBV29-1	NA	NA	CSVSDYRSTDTQYF	TGCAGCGTTTCGGACTATAGAAGCACAGATACGCAGTATTTT
TRBJ2-7	TRBV19	few	TRBD2	CASSMASSGTYEQYF	TGTGCCAGTAGTATGGCCTCTAGCGGTACCTACGAGCAGTACTTC
TRBJ2-3	TRBV30	NA	NA	CAWRIESDTQYF	TGTGCCTGGAGGATAGAGTCGGATACGCAGTATTTT
TRBJ1-2	TRBV14	NA	TRBD1	CASSQGQGYGYTF	TGTGCCAGCAGCCAAGGACAGGGCTATGGCTACACCTTC
TRBJ1-4	TRBV30	NA	NA	CAWSGTTSEKLFF	TGTGCCTGGAGTGGGACAACATCCGAAAAACTGTTTTTT
TRBJ2-2	TRBV9	NA	TRBD2	CASSVGAGGGTGELFF	TGTGCCAGCAGCGTAGGTGCGGGAGGGGGCACCGGGGAGCTGTTTTTT
TRBJ1-1	TRBV4-2	NA	TRBD1	CASSHAGQGLLNTEAFF	TGTGCCAGCAGCCATGCTGGACAGGGACTTCTGAACACTGAAGCTTTCTTT
TRBJ2-7	TRBV4-1	NA	TRBD1	CASSQFLSGQRGEQYF	TGCGCCAGCAGCCAATTCCTTTCGGGACAGCGCGGCGAGCAGTACTTC
TRBJ2-3	TRBV7-8	NA	NA	CASSAQGRHPTDTQYF	TGTGCCAGCAGCGCCCAGGGGCGGCATCCCACAGATACGCAGTATTTT
TRBJ1-1	TRBV6-1	NA	NA	CASRRQNTEAFF	TGTGCCAGCAGGCGACAGAACACTGAAGCTTTCTTT
TRBJ2-7	TRBV11-2	NA	TRBD1	CASSLRDRVHEQYF	TGTGCCAGCAGCTTACGGGACAGGGTCCACGAGCAGTACTTC
TRBJ2-1	TRBV27	NA	NA	CASSTGDFQQFF	TGTGCCAGCAGTACAGGGGACTTCCAGCAGTTCTTC
TRBJ2-7	TRBV11-2	few	NA	CASSLRGGTIGYEQYF	TGTGCCAGCAGCCTAAGGGGCGGGACCATCGGTTACGAGCAGTACTTC
TRBJ2-7	TRBV28	once	NA	CASSYPGEQYF	TGTGCCAGCAGTTACCCGGGCGAGCAGTACTTC
TRBJ2-5	TRBV5-8	once	NA	CASSLGPTYLYQETQYF	TGTGCCAGCAGCTTGGGCCCGACATACCTGTACCAAGAGACCCAGTACTTC
TRBJ1-5	TRBV7-3	NA	NA	CASSLSPSNQPQHF	TGTGCCAGCAGCTTAAGCCCCAGTAATCAGCCCCAGCATTTT
TRBJ1-6	TRBV5-1	few	NA	CASSLTGNTYNSPLHF	TGCGCCAGCAGCTTAACAGGGAACACCTATAATTCACCCCTCCACTTT
TRBJ1-5	TRBV4-3	NA	NA	CASSQAATGNQPQHF	TGCGCCAGCAGCCAAGCTGCCACAGGCAATCAGCCCCAGCATTTT
TRBJ1-4	TRBV6-1	NA	NA	CASGGVRTNEKLFF	TGTGCCAGCGGAGGGGTCAGAACTAATGAAAAACTGTTTTTT
TRBJ2-7	TRBV9	NA	TRBD1	CASSPRGTGNGEQYF	TGTGCCAGCAGCCCCCGTGGGACAGGCAATGGGGAGCAGTACTTC
TRBJ2-7	TRBV5-1	NA	NA	CASSQEGGATYEQYF	TGCGCCAGCAGCCAGGAAGGGGGGGCTACCTACGAGCAGTACTTC